Sequencing of this TCR beta chain was carried out in a study of cytomegalovirus exposure and HLA in healthy donors (dated by TCRdb to 2016 to 2017). Describing the broader study: In an earlier analysis of roughly 590 of the donors, 276 Gb of sequence data and 90 million to 120 million unique TCR beta sequences from 180 million or so T cells were reported. An early release that covered 640 HLA-typed donors contained 250 to 350 gigabases of sequencing data and about 93 million unique TCR sequences. Of the roughly 420 genotyped donors, roughly 80% were placed in the genetic ancestry cluster associated with self-reported Caucasian donors. The study aimed to test whether signatures of past pathogen exposure could be identified by cataloging public T cell receptors. The study profiled the T cell repertoires of about 720 subjects by immunosequencing and related them to cytomegalovirus serostatus. Besides the first cohort of under 700 subjects, a separate validation cohort made up of 120 or so different subjects was used. High-throughput TCR immunosequencing, statistical association of individual TCRs with disease status, and machine learning were combined to predict cytomegalovirus infection status. A later analysis re-analyzed previously published TCR beta repertoires from about 600 donors and added high-resolution HLA genotyping to study TCR occurrence patterns. The later analysis used no new phenotypic data to find candidate immune exposures, relying instead on TCR beta sequences and their occurrence across donors. An earlier analysis of several hundred of the donors applied high-throughput TCR beta sequencing to assess whether each TCR beta V gene segment acted as functional or pseudogenic. Alongside the repertoire data, information on donor age, sex, ethnicity and CMV serostatus was compiled. In a later genetic analysis, genome-wide SNP genotypes for about 65% of the roughly 670 donors were used, and that subset was treated as a discovery cohort. Every discovery cohort repertoire had been produced on one sequencing platform. Class I and class II HLA loci were covered by the typing at four-digit resolution. Typing coverage differed by locus: A, B, C, DRB1 and DQB1 were typed in about 620-630 donors, DQA1 in 522, DPA1 in approximately 600, and DPB1 in just under 480. A handful of DR-DQ haplotypes were handled as single units for association and clustering because linkage in the cohort was strong. Across 398 genotyped donors of the cohort, an average of approximately 220,000 unique TCR beta nucleotide sequences per donor were sequenced, and about a sixth of those sequences were non-productive. Study-wide conclusions, independent of this receptor: This cohort had only TCR beta chains sequenced, and the lack of alpha or paired-chain data limited which features could be detected. A later genetic analysis associated a missense DCLRE1C variant with V-gene and J-gene trimming of TCR beta chains, and an independent cohort replicated the association. The classifier was reported to diagnose cytomegalovirus status with high specificity and sensitivity in both the original and validation cohorts. Compared with the roughly 670-donor mean, donors in an Asian-associated ancestry cluster had fewer N-insertions in productive TCRs, according to a later genetic analysis. Assigning TCR associations to individual alleles was difficult when HLA alleles, especially DR and DQ, strongly co-occurred. Linkage disequilibrium might explain the correlated functional status among segregating V segments, but an unknown experimental factor could not be excluded. A cluster of highly shared sequence variants was judged likely to represent a technical artifact of the sequencing pipeline. The 87-base-pair reads could not distinguish some IMGT-functional V segments, including TRBV6-2 and TRBV6-3, so those segments were excluded. In a later analysis, TCR association rates were found to vary across HLA loci, with the most associated TCRs seen for DRB1 alleles and the fewest for HLA-C alleles. The only immune exposure information available for the cohort was CMV serostatus. In an earlier analysis of more than 450 of the donors, most TCR beta V segments were observed in productive rearrangements about 90% or about 30% of the time, broadly matching IMGT annotations. Most CMV-associated TCR beta chains appeared to be HLA-restricted in a later analysis, and the HLA associations seemed to be driven largely by CMV exposure. Because HLA typing was unavailable for some donors at each locus, only the typed subset was used in association tests. A further reported finding was that TCR beta sequences accurately predicted the HLA-A and HLA-B alleles for most subjects in the first cohort. Several of the top co-occurrence clusters appeared to be linked to parvovirus B19, influenza, CMV and Epstein-Barr virus, according to a later analysis. Compared with equally common non-associated chains, HLA-associated TCR beta chains in a later analysis were more clonally expanded and had lower generation probabilities. Sequencing depth was assumed to be roughly uniform across donors in the presence/absence analyses, though that assumption may not hold. A total of about 180 TCR beta chains were listed by the study as associated with cytomegalovirus. According to the authors, the approach could potentially be generalized to other disease states and immunological phenotypes. Across donors, most TCR sequences were observed very rarely, whereas some public TCRs were present in many individuals. Roughly 15 rarely observed V segments, including chromosome 9 orphons, were excluded from the earlier analysis of just under 600 of the donors because counts were too low. A later analysis associated about 17,000 TCR beta sequences with specific HLA alleles at a false discovery rate of 0.05. In vitro tests confirmed that a few of the cytomegalovirus-associated TCR beta chains recognize cytomegalovirus antigens.

Trimming takes 3 bases from V and 5 bases from J, and the germline ends sit 8 bases apart. The germline V gene encodes CDR1 ENHRY and CDR2 SYGVKD. Its CDR3 holds 13 amino acids, cysteine through phenylalanine. The read is trimmed to its CDR3 DNA, 39 bases read in frame from base 1. Receptor libraries were prepared by the immunoSEQ multiplex PCR assay. The multiplex PCR relied on a mix of 60 forward primers for TCR Vbeta segments and 13 reverse primers for TCR Jbeta segments. A multiplex PCR assay on genomic DNA amplified the CDR3 region of rearranged TCR beta genes. The amplified TCR beta libraries were sequenced on the Illumina HiSeq System as 87-base-pair reads. The original pipeline was this. In a later analysis, roughly 80 million unique TCR beta chains were counted across the 650 to 750 repertoires, and about 9.9 million of these chains were shared by at least two donors. A nearest-neighbor algorithm error-corrected the raw reads and collapsed the reads into unique sequences, merging closely related sequences to remove PCR and sequencing errors. CDR3 sequences were aligned to IMGT reference sequences to assign V, D and J gene segments. For a sequence to be retained, at least a six-nucleotide match to both a V gene segment and a J gene segment was required. Rearrangements were called productive when the CDR3 lacked stop codons and stayed in frame with V and J; all others were non-productive. CDR3 was defined by IMGT convention, running from the second conserved V-encoded cysteine to the conserved J-encoded phenylalanine. Sequences without an unambiguous match to a single V gene segment were excluded from the earlier analysis of 500 to 700 of the donors. In an earlier analysis of more than 500 of the donors, a V segment was called functional when productive rearrangements were above 56.7%, and segregating when the standard deviation between donors exceeded 5%. A statistical classification framework was developed to diagnose cytomegalovirus status using the catalog of TCR beta chain sequences. A later analysis assigned V and J genes by comparing TCR nucleotide sequences with IMGT/GENE-DB human TR gene sequences. The TCRdist pipeline was used in a later analysis to assign CDR3 sequences and most-parsimonious VDJ recombination scenarios. A later analysis defined each TCR beta chain by its CDR3 amino acid sequence plus V-gene family, and excluded reads lacking a unique V-gene family. As a way to deal with suspected cross-contamination and a sequencing artifact, a later analysis dropped roughly 620 nucleotide sequences that were highly shared and had low generation probability. For each public chain, a later analysis derived a clonal expansion index from normalized ranks of inferred template counts within each repertoire. Generation probabilities in a later analysis came from a VDJ recombination model fitted to out-of-frame rearrangements, and those results were checked against IGoR. A later analysis scored TCR-TCR, TCR-HLA and TCR-CMV co-occurrence with hypergeometric tests, applying a repertoire-size bias correction to TCR pairs. To estimate false discovery rates, a later analysis permuted the HLA or CMV assignments 20 times. In a later analysis, co-occurring TCRs were grouped using DBSCAN, and TCRdist sequence similarity was added for clustering within HLA-allele-positive subsets. Repertoires with fewer than 30,000 or more than 120,000 public chains, plus five repertoires with anomalous nucleotide sharing, were excluded from co-occurrence clustering. The source is immuneACCESS, and TCRdb retained only in-frame sequences with V and J called. Part of the clones is not carried over; for the studies checked, unresolved V genes explain less than half of this, and the remainder is unexplained. From that table come the V and J calls and clone size; the DNA was used to work out D and trimming. This sample holds about 240,000 clones; around 81% were observed only once. 7% to 9% of the sample goes to the ten largest clones.

The cohort consisted of 670 or so healthy bone marrow donors. At the time of sampling, every cohort member was nominally healthy, though immune exposures that went unrecorded were likely present. The donor tested CMV seropositive and was one of the 289 seropositive cohort members. A peripheral blood sample was provided by each donor, and peripheral blood mononuclear cells were used for TCR beta sequencing. Genomic DNA was extracted from the blood cell samples with the Qiagen DNeasy Blood Extraction Kit. Concerning this clone itself: What this receptor recognizes is not known. Qualities for individual bases were not recorded, and no much larger clone is one base off.

The receptor's source is a woman aged 60-75 years in good health and CMV-seropositive. Recombination linked TRBV10-3 to TRBJ2-1, and the D gene may be TRBD2, 5 bases matching. Sequences were obtained from PBMCs. The CDR3 here reads CAISDRRDNEQFF. The base sequence is TGTGCCATCAGTGACCGGCGGGACAATGAGCAGTTCTTC.